The clone carrying this T cell receptor beta chain was seen once. This CDR3 contains 15 residues. In germline, CDR1 is MDHEN, CDR2 SYDVKM. The V gene end was trimmed by 3 bases and the J gene end by 5 bases; junction bases not matched to a gene: 7. These data are taken from a study of blood T cell repertoires in COVID-19. For the study at large: The origin of the acute and convalescent COVID-19 samples was the United States, Italy and Spain. PBMCs, B-cell-depleted T cells, or T cells provided the cDNA or gDNA that made up the material.

Some clones are missing from TCRdb's copy, which holds only in-frame ones; the method was immunoSEQ multiplex PCR. The table has 250,000 or so clones, 80% to 85% seen once; the top ten hold less than 2%. This receptor was identified in a woman between 40 and 55 years old who had recovered from COVID-19. The chain links TRBV28 to TRBJ2-1, with 7 bases fitting TRBD1. The sample was peripheral blood. CDR3: CASSFWTGSNNEQFF. CDR3 bases: TGTGCCAGCAGTTTCTGGACAGGATCGAACAATGAGCAGTTCTTC.